The 15 T cell receptor beta chains reported below all come from one sample, sequenced in a study of T-cell reconstitution after alpha-beta-depleted transplantation in children. Using unique molecular identifiers, the investigators prepared the TCRbeta library. TCRdb itself ran the PCR reads through MiXCR, one entry per CDR3 protein. The sample shows about 350,000 distinct CDR3 sequences, about 14% of them seen only once. Sequencing was performed on PBMCs, taken from the stem cell graft. These receptors all stem from a human donor who donated a stem cell graft to a child with Fanconi anemia.

This clonotype was recorded many times. J is TRBJ2-1 and V is TRBV6-2 or TRBV6-3; TRBD2 matches at 7 bases. CDR3 size: 15 residues. V gave up 4 bases and J gave up 5 bases; unmatched junction bases: 8. Germline V gene lookup returns CDR1 MNHEY and CDR2 SVGEGT. The CDR3: CASSSISGVDNEQFF. In DNA, the CDR3 is TGTGCCAGCAGTTCTATCAGCGGGGTGGACAATGAGCAGTTCTTC.

This clonotype has a count of ten or more. V usage is TRBV15 and J usage is TRBJ2-1; D is unclear. Germline-derived CDR1 and CDR2 are LNHNV and YYDKDF (reference sequence). With 1 base removed from V and 2 bases from J, the gap between germline ends came to 6 bases. The CDR3 has 14 amino acids. The CDR3 DNA follows: TGTGCCACCAGCAGAGCACTCACCTACAATGAGCAGTTCTTC. Encoded protein: CATSRALTYNEQFF. The variable domain in full, completed from reference TRBV15 and TRBJ2-1, reads DAMVIQNPRYQVTQFGKPVTLSCSQTLNHNVMYWYQQKSSQAPKLLFHYYDKDFNNEADTPDNFQSRRPNTSFCFLDIRSPGLGDTAMYLCATSRALTYNEQFFGPGTRLTVL.

This clonotype was recorded many times. V and J are TRBV5-1 and TRBJ2-7; 7 bases map to TRBD2. Germline loops: CDR1 SGHRS, CDR2 YFSETQ. This CDR3 has 16 residues. As DNA, the CDR3 is TGCGCCAGCAGCTTGGAGCCATCCGGAGGGGACTACTCGGGGAGCGTC. Translated, it gives CASSLEPSGGDYSGSV.

This clonotype was seen at least ten times. The junction departs from germline at one end; a sequencing error may be responsible. The chain is built from TRBV3-1 and TRBJ1-1; D remains ambiguous. The CDR3 contains 16 residues. The germline V gene encodes CDR1 LGHDT and CDR2 YNNKEL (reference sequence). CDR3 bases: TGTGCCAGCAGCCAAGTATCCAACGGTGGGCGTACCACCATAAACTTT. This translates into CASSQVSNGGRTTINF. Full variable domain (outside the CDR3, taken from reference TRBV3-1 and TRBJ1-1): DTAVSQTPKYLVTQMGNDKSIKCEQNLGHDTMYWYKQDSKKFLKIMFSYNNKELIINETVPNRFSPKSPDKAHLNLHINSLELGDSAVYFCASSQVSNGGRTTINFGQGTRLTVV.

The chain couples TRBV20-1 to TRBJ1-1, with 10 bases identical to TRBD1. Germline V gene lookup returns CDR1 DFQATT and CDR2 SNEGSKA (reference sequence). V gave up 1 base and J gave up 0 bases; unmatched junction bases: 8. The CDR3 covers 17 residues. CDR3 region: CSARARSGTGVNTEAFF. CDR3 nucleotide sequence: TGCAGTGCTAGAGCCAGGTCCGGGACAGGGGTGAACACTGAAGCTTTCTTT.

This clonotype was recorded a few times. The chain couples TRBV7-2 to TRBJ1-1; the D gene is possibly TRBD1 (5 bases). V lost 6 bases, J lost 2 bases, and 16 bases lay in between. In germline, CDR1 is SGHTA, CDR2 FQGNSA. The CDR3 extends over 15 amino acids. Written as DNA, the CDR3 is TGTGCCAGCAGTTTCTTGGGACTTATCAACACTGAAGCTTTCTTT. It translates to CASSFLGLINTEAFF.

The CDR3: CASRDRLYEQYF. The DNA for the CDR3 is TGTGCCAGCAGGGACAGACTCTACGAGCAGTACTTC. The V and J genes are TRBV6-2 or TRBV6-3 and TRBJ2-7; possible D gene TRBD1, 6 bases. The germline CDR1 and CDR2 sequences are MNHEY and SVGEGT. V dropped 6 bases and J dropped 3 bases, with 9 bases sitting between them. CDR3 size: 12 residues.

This clonotype turned up a few times. J is TRBJ1-2 and V is TRBV27, with D unclear. With 3 bases removed from V and 6 bases from J, the gap between germline ends came to 11 bases. Looked up from germline, CDR1 is MNHEY and CDR2 is SMNVEV (reference sequence). The CDR3 runs 13 residues. Here the CDR3 reads CASSFGETDGYTF. The DNA for the CDR3 is TGTGCCAGCAGTTTCGGGGAAACAGATGGCTACACCTTC.

This chain joins TRBV29-1 and TRBJ1-1, with D tentatively TRBD1 (5 bases). Between the trimmed V and J ends, which lost 4 bases and 3 bases, there was a span of 12 bases. The length of the CDR3 is 13 residues. Looked up from germline, CDR1 is SQVTM and CDR2 is ANQGSEA. CDR3 loop: CSVAWGWDTEAFF. DNA for the CDR3: TGCAGCGTTGCGTGGGGCTGGGACACTGAAGCTTTCTTT.

This clonotype has at least ten counts. The rearrangement uses TRBV27 and TRBJ1-1; TRBD1 might be the D (6 bases). The ends were cut back, 2 bases at V and 6 bases at J, with 13 bases in the middle. Germline V gene sequence: CDR1 MNHEY, CDR2 SMNVEV (reference sequence). This CDR3 region has 14 residues. CDR3 coding DNA: TGTGCCAGCAGTTTACTACAGGGAACCTCTGAAGCTTTCTTT. Translated, it gives CASSLLQGTSEAFF.

The V and J genes are TRBV5-1 and TRBJ2-7, with TRBD2 identical over 10 bases. V dropped 7 bases and J dropped 4; count of bases not matched to a gene: 2. The CDR3 has 12 residues. Germline-derived CDR1 and CDR2 are SGHRS and YFSETQ. CDR3 DNA: TGCGCCAGCCGGGGACTAGCGTACGAGCAGTACTTC. Translation: CASRGLAYEQYF.

Ten or more counts support this clonotype. V usage is TRBV7-9 and J usage is TRBJ2-3; TRBD1 is a possible D gene (6 bases). V was cut by 4 bases and J by 8 bases, with 10 bases left in between. Germline V CDR1 and CDR2: SEHNR, FQNEAQ (reference sequence). The length of the CDR3 is 12 residues. The CDR3 DNA follows: TGTGCCAGCAGCTACAGGGATCGTACGCAGTATTTT. It is translated as CASSYRDRTQYF.

V and J are TRBV14 and TRBJ1-2; no firm D call. V gave up 0 bases and J gave up 4 bases, with 6 bases separating them. Germline loops: CDR1 SGHDN, CDR2 FVKESK. The CDR3 length is 13 residues. The DNA for the CDR3 is TGTGCCAGCAGCCAAGATAAAGTCTATGGCTACACCTTC. Residues: CASSQDKVYGYTF.

This clonotype was seen a few times. The V and J genes are TRBV20-1 and TRBJ1-2; possible D gene TRBD1, 5 bases. Germline V gene data show CDR1 as DFQATT and CDR2 as SNEGSKA (reference sequence). The CDR3 totals 13 residues. In nucleotides, the CDR3 is TGCAGGGACGGGACCAGAAGGGGCTATGGCTACACCTTC. Its protein product is CRDGTRRGYGYTF.

This sequence joins TRBV20-1 and TRBJ1-5; unclear D gene. Germline lookup yields CDR1 DFQATT and CDR2 SNEGSKA (reference sequence). V was clipped by 2 bases and J by 0 bases, with 11 bases between them. The CDR3 contains 15 residues. The CDR3 sequence is CSARRHADSNQPQHF. The CDR3 nucleotides are TGCAGTGCTAGACGACACGCTGATAGCAATCAGCCCCAGCATTTT.